The entry that follows covers one T cell receptor beta chain sequence. The antigen is not known. The assay was immunoSEQ multiplex PCR, and TCRdb's table has in-frame clones only and misses some. Of more than 150,000 clones in the sample, 94% were seen once. The entry originates in a study of T cell responses to AZD1222 COVID-19 vaccine. There are 15 residues in the CDR3. V lost 6 bases and J 8 bases, leaving 20 bases between the germline ends. The germline CDR1 and CDR2 sequences are LNHDA and SQIVND (reference sequence). Findings of the study overall: Only a handful of AZD1222 recipients, several in all, had baseline seropositivity. Clonal diversity was possibly underestimated; the donors were predominantly white British and more often female. Only after the peak T cell response were repertoires sampled. Among vaccine-associated CD4 TCRs, coverage spanned spike, with dominance at 160-218 and 743-854.

This sequence originates from an adult who received the AZD1222 COVID-19 vaccine. The specimen comprised peripheral blood, sampled 28 days after the second AZD1222 dose. This chain joins TRBV19 and TRBJ2-1; TRBD2 might be the D (5 bases). The CDR3 nucleotides read TGTGCCAGTAGACCCCAACATTCTAGCTTCGATGAGCAGTTCTTC. Translated: CASRPQHSSFDEQFF. The full variable domain, completed using reference TRBV19 and TRBJ2-1, is DGGITQSPKYLFRKEGQNVTLSCEQNLNHDAMYWYRQDPGQGLRLIYYSQIVNDFQKGDIAEGYSVSREKKESFPLTVTSAQKNPTAFYLCASRPQHSSFDEQFFGPGTRLTVL.